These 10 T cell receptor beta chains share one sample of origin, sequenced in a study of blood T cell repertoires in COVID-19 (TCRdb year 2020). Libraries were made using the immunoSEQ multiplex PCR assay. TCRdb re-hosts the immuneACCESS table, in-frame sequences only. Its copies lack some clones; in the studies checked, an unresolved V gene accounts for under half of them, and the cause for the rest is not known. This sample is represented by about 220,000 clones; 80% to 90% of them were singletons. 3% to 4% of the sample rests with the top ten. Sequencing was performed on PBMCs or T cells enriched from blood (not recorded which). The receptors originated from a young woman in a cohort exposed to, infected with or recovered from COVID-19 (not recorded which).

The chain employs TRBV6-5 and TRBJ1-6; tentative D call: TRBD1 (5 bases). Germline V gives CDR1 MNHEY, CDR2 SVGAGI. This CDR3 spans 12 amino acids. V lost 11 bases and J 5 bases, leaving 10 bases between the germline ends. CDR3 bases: TGTGCCGGGGCCCTAAATAATTCACCCCTCCACTTT. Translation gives CAGALNNSPLHF.

Here the CDR3 DNA reads TGTGCCAGCAGCCGAACGATCCGGGACAGGGATGGCTACACCTTC. Translated, it gives CASSRTIRDRDGYTF. J is TRBJ1-2 and V is TRBV14, with 9 bases that match TRBD1. CDR1 is SGHDN, CDR2 FVKESK, per germline. The CDR3 totals 15 residues. The V gene end was trimmed by 4 bases and the J gene end by 6 bases; junction bases not matched to a gene: 9.

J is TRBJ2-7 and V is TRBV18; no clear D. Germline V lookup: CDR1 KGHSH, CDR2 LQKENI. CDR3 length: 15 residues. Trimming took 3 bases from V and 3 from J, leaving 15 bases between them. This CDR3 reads CASSPSPGEDYEQYF. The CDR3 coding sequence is TGTGCCAGCTCACCTTCACCTGGAGAAGACTACGAGCAGTACTTC.

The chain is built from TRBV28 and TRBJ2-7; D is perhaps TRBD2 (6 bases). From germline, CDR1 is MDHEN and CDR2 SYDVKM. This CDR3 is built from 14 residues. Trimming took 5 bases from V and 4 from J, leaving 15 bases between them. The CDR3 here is CASSLGPGVYEQYF. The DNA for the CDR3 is TGTGCCAGCAGTCTCGGACCGGGGGTGTACGAGCAGTACTTC.

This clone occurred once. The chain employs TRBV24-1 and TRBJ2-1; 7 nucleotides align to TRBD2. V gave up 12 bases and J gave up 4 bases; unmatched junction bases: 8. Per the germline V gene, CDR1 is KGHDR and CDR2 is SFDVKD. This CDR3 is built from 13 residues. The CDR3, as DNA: TGTGCCCCCCGAGCGGGACGATACAATGAGCAGTTCTTC. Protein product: CAPRAGRYNEQFF.

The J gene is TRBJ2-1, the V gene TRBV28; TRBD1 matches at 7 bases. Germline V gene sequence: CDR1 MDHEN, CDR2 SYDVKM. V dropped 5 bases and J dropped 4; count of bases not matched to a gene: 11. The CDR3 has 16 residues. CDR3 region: CASSQGAGTAYNEQFF. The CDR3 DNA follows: TGTGCCAGCAGTCAAGGGGCCGGGACAGCGTACAATGAGCAGTTCTTC.

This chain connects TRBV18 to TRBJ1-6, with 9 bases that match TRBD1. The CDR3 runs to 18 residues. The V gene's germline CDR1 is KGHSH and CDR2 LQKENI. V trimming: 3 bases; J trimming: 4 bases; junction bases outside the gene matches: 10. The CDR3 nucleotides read TGTGCCAGCTCACCTTTCTCACAGGGGGCCGTATATAATTCACCCCTCCACTTT. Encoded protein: CASSPFSQGAVYNSPLHF.

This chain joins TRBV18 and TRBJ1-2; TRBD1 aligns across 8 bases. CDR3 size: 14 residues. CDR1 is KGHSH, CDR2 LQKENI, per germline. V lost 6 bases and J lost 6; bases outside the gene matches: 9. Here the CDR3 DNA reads TGTGCCAGCTCGGAGACTCAGGGGGCTGATGGCTACACCTTC. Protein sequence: CASSETQGADGYTF.

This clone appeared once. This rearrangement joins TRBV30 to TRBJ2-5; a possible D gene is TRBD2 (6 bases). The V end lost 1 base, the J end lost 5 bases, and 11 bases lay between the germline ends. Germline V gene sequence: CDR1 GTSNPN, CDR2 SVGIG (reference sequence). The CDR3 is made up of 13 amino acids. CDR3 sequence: CAWSATSHETQYF. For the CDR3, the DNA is TGTGCCTGGAGTGCGACTAGTCACGAGACCCAGTACTTC.

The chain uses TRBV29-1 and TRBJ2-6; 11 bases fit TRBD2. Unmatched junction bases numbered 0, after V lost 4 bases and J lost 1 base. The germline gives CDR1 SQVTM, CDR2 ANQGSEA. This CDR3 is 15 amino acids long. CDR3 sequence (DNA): TGCAGCGTTGGACTAGCGGGATCTGGGGCCAACGTCCTGACTTTC. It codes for CSVGLAGSGANVLTF.